Each of the 21 T cell receptor beta chains below was sequenced from the same sample in a study of blood T cell repertoires in COVID-19. The protocol was immunoSEQ multiplex PCR, while the TCRdb copy is restricted to in-frame clones and leaves out a portion. The sample lists roughly 380,000 clones; 75% to 90% were seen once. The sequencing sample was made of peripheral blood. The receptors were sampled from a woman aged 40 to 49 with COVID-19, enrolled during active disease.

This chain uses TRBV27 with TRBJ2-1; D is unresolved. Germline CDR1 is MNHEY and CDR2 is SMNVEV (reference sequence). The CDR3 is 12 residues long. Trimming pared 5 bases from V and 9 bases from J, leaving 11 bases between. CDR3 sequence: CASSLPLGEQFF. CDR3 nucleotide sequence: TGTGCCAGCAGTCTACCCCTAGGTGAGCAGTTCTTC.

There are a few counts of this clone. V and J are TRBV7-8 and TRBJ1-5; D uncertain. Germline V gene data show CDR1 as SGHVS and CDR2 as FQNEAQ. The length of the CDR3 is 13 residues. Trimming removed 5 bases at V and 2 bases at J, with 7 bases between. The CDR3 loop reads CASSRVGNQPQHF. The CDR3 region has the DNA TGTGCCAGCAGCCGGGTAGGCAATCAGCCCCAGCATTTT.

The V call is TRBV6-2 or TRBV6-3, the J call TRBJ1-2; 8 bases align to TRBD1. The germline CDR1 and CDR2 sequences are MNHEY and SVGEGT. With 0 bases clipped from V and 8 bases from J, the junction kept 5 bases outside the gene matches. The CDR3 spans 14 residues. DNA of the CDR3: TGTGCCAGCAGTTACTCCCCAGGGGGCGACGGCTACACCTTC. Its protein is CASSYSPGGDGYTF.

The chain combines TRBV7-2 with TRBJ2-7; 8 bases are a match to TRBD2. The germline V gene encodes CDR1 SGHTA and CDR2 FQGNSA. The V segment lost 5 bases and the J segment 0 bases; nucleotides outside the gene matches: 6. This CDR3 region has 15 residues. The CDR3 bases are TGTGCCAGCAGCGCCTACGGGGGGGCCTCCTACGAGCAGTACTTC. Translating it yields CASSAYGGASYEQYF.

The J gene is TRBJ1-4, the V gene TRBV19; D is unresolved. The CDR3 is made up of 16 amino acids. Germline CDR1 LNHDA, CDR2 SQIVND (reference sequence). The V end lost 3 bases, the J end lost 0 bases, and 11 bases lay between the germline ends. Written as DNA, the CDR3 is TGTGCCAGTAGTATTGCGGGCCCAGCAACTAATGAAAAACTGTTTTTT. Protein: CASSIAGPATNEKLFF.

CDR3 nucleotides: TGTGCCAGCAGTCCTCTCGGGACTCCGAATCCCAACGAAGAGACCCAGTACTTC. Residues: CASSPLGTPNPNEETQYF. V gene TRBV28 combines with J gene TRBJ2-5; perhaps TRBD2 as D (6 bases). The germline V gene has CDR1 MDHEN and CDR2 SYDVKM. The length of the CDR3 is 18 residues. Trimming removed 5 bases at V and 3 bases at J, with 25 bases between.

The genes are TRBV11-2 and TRBJ1-1; TRBD1 agrees at 8 bases. Trimming cost V 1 base and J 1 base; bases outside gene matches: 5. Germline V gene lookup returns CDR1 SGHAT and CDR2 FQNNGV. This CDR3 region has 16 residues. In DNA form, the CDR3 reads TGTGCCAGCAGCTTAGGCCGGGGACAGGCGAACACTGAAGCTTTCTTT. Translated, it gives CASSLGRGQANTEAFF.

The rearrangement links TRBV12-5 to TRBJ1-5, with a weak D call TRBD1 (6 bases). Germline CDR1 and CDR2: LGHNT and FRNRAP. The CDR3 extends over 14 amino acids. V shed 5 bases and J shed 4 bases, with 12 bases lying between them. The CDR3 DNA reads as TGTGCTAGTGGTCTAGGGGGGGGAAATCAGCCCCAGCATTTT. Its protein product is CASGLGGGNQPQHF.

The chain has TRBV27 and TRBJ2-2; TRBD2 aligns across 8 bases. Losses at the gene ends were 4 bases for V and 6 bases for J; bases not matched to a gene: 7. Germline lookup yields CDR1 MNHEY and CDR2 SMNVEV (reference sequence). The CDR3 is 15 residues long. Written as DNA, the CDR3 is TGTGCCAGCAGTTCAAGCGGGAGAAATCCCGGGGAGCTGTTTTTT. Protein: CASSSSGRNPGELFF.

This chain connects TRBV25-1 to TRBJ2-2; D remains unclear. The germline V gene encodes CDR1 MGHDK and CDR2 SYGVNS. Trimming removed 8 bases at V and 2 bases at J, with 6 bases between. This CDR3 has 12 residues. The chain's CDR3 is CASSENTGELFF. In DNA, the CDR3 is TGTGCCAGCTCAGAAAACACCGGGGAGCTGTTTTTT.

The chain carries TRBV7-9 and TRBJ1-1, with D tentatively TRBD1 (6 bases). The germline V gene has CDR1 SEHNR and CDR2 FQNEAQ (reference sequence). The CDR3 sequence is 13 residues long. V was cut by 6 bases and J by 1 base, with 9 bases left in between. The DNA for the CDR3 is TGTGCCAGCAGGCGACAGGAGAACACTGAAGCTTTCTTT. This translates into CASRRQENTEAFF.

Of note for this clone: One end of the junction fails to match germline, which may point to a read error. The same CDR3 can be traced to other DNA sequences in this sample. CDR3 nucleotide sequence: TGTGCCAGCAGCTTGGGTTTAGCATCTGGGGCTAACGTCCTGACTTTC. Protein product: CASSLGLASGANVLTF. The rearrangement joins TRBV5-4 to TRBJ2-6; D is perhaps TRBD1 (5 bases). CDR3 length equals 16 residues. The germline V gene encodes CDR1 SGHNT and CDR2 YYREEE (reference sequence).

The chain links TRBV28 to TRBJ2-3, with D unresolved. The CDR3 has 12 residues. Germline V CDR1 and CDR2: MDHEN, SYDVKM. The V gene lost 3 bases and the J gene lost 6 bases, with 7 bases spanning the gap. This CDR3 is CASSFFSDTQYF. CDR3 bases: TGTGCCAGCAGTTTTTTCTCCGATACGCAGTATTTT.

This rearrangement joins TRBV5-1 to TRBJ1-2, with a possible D match to TRBD1 (5 bases). V lost 2 bases to trimming and J lost 6 bases, with 20 bases between them. CDR1 and CDR2 (germline): SGHRS, YFSETQ. This CDR3 contains 16 residues. CDR3 in DNA: TGCGCCAGCAGCTTTAGCGGGGGGAGGCAGGGTAATGGCTACACCTTC. It is translated as CASSFSGGRQGNGYTF.

The V gene is TRBV11-1, the J gene TRBJ2-7; TRBD1 matches at 8 bases. Germline trimming cut 5 bases from V and 3 bases from J; bases unmatched to any gene: 9. Germline V lookup: CDR1 SGHAT, CDR2 FQDESV (reference sequence). CDR3 length: 15 amino acids. The CDR3 is CASSGDRGPLYEQYF. In DNA form, the CDR3 reads TGTGCCAGCAGCGGAGACAGGGGCCCCCTCTACGAGCAGTACTTC.

Note on this clone: Other DNA sequences from this sample encode an identical CDR3 as well. The chain combines TRBV5-1 with TRBJ2-5; 13 bases align to TRBD2. The CDR3 has 16 amino acids. Trimming removed 4 bases from V and 2 bases from J; junction bases left unmatched: 5. CDR1 is SGHRS, CDR2 YFSETQ, per germline. The CDR3 loop is CASSTGLAGVQETQYF. The CDR3 coding sequence is TGCGCCAGCAGCACCGGACTAGCGGGAGTTCAAGAGACCCAGTACTTC.

The gene calls are TRBV15 and TRBJ1-4, with D hard to call. The CDR3 is 14 amino acids. Trimming removed 1 base at V and 9 bases at J, with 12 bases between. Per the germline V gene, CDR1 is LNHNV and CDR2 is YYDKDF (reference sequence). The DNA of the CDR3 is TGTGCCACCAGCAGAGCAGACACCCCCCAAAAACTGTTTTTT. Amino acid sequence: CATSRADTPQKLFF.

V gene TRBV5-4 combines with J gene TRBJ2-7, with TRBD2 matching over 10 bases. The CDR3 runs 16 residues. J lost 5 bases, V lost 1 base, and 9 bases had no gene match. The germline V gene encodes CDR1 SGHNT and CDR2 YYREEE (reference sequence). As DNA, the CDR3 is TGTGCCAGCAGCTTGAAAGCTAGCGGGAGACTCAACGAGCAGTACTTC. Encoded protein: CASSLKASGRLNEQYF.

The rearrangement links TRBV18 to TRBJ1-2; D is uncertain. The CDR3 contains 14 residues. V dropped 6 bases and J dropped 4 bases, with 15 bases sitting between them. Germline V gene lookup returns CDR1 KGHSH and CDR2 LQKENI. Here the CDR3 reads CASSPDLKGYGYTF. For the CDR3, the DNA is TGTGCCAGCTCGCCCGACTTAAAAGGCTATGGCTACACCTTC.

The V and J genes are TRBV6-5 and TRBJ1-5; D possibly corresponds to TRBD1 (5 bases). Deletions cut 8 bases from V and 1 base from J, with 15 bases between. Germline values: CDR1 MNHEY, CDR2 SVGAGI. CDR3 size: 15 residues. In DNA, the CDR3 is TGTGCCAGCGTGGTAGGGGCTAAGAGCAATCAGCCCCAGCATTTT. It is translated as CASVVGAKSNQPQHF.

The chain joins TRBV2 to TRBJ1-1; D call uncertain. CDR1 and CDR2 from the germline V gene are SNHLY and FYNNEI. Trimming left V 6 bases short and J 4 bases short, with 12 bases between. This CDR3 is 13 amino acids long. The chain's CDR3 is CASRRRGLTEAFF. For the CDR3, the DNA is TGTGCCAGCAGGCGTCGGGGTCTCACTGAAGCTTTCTTT.